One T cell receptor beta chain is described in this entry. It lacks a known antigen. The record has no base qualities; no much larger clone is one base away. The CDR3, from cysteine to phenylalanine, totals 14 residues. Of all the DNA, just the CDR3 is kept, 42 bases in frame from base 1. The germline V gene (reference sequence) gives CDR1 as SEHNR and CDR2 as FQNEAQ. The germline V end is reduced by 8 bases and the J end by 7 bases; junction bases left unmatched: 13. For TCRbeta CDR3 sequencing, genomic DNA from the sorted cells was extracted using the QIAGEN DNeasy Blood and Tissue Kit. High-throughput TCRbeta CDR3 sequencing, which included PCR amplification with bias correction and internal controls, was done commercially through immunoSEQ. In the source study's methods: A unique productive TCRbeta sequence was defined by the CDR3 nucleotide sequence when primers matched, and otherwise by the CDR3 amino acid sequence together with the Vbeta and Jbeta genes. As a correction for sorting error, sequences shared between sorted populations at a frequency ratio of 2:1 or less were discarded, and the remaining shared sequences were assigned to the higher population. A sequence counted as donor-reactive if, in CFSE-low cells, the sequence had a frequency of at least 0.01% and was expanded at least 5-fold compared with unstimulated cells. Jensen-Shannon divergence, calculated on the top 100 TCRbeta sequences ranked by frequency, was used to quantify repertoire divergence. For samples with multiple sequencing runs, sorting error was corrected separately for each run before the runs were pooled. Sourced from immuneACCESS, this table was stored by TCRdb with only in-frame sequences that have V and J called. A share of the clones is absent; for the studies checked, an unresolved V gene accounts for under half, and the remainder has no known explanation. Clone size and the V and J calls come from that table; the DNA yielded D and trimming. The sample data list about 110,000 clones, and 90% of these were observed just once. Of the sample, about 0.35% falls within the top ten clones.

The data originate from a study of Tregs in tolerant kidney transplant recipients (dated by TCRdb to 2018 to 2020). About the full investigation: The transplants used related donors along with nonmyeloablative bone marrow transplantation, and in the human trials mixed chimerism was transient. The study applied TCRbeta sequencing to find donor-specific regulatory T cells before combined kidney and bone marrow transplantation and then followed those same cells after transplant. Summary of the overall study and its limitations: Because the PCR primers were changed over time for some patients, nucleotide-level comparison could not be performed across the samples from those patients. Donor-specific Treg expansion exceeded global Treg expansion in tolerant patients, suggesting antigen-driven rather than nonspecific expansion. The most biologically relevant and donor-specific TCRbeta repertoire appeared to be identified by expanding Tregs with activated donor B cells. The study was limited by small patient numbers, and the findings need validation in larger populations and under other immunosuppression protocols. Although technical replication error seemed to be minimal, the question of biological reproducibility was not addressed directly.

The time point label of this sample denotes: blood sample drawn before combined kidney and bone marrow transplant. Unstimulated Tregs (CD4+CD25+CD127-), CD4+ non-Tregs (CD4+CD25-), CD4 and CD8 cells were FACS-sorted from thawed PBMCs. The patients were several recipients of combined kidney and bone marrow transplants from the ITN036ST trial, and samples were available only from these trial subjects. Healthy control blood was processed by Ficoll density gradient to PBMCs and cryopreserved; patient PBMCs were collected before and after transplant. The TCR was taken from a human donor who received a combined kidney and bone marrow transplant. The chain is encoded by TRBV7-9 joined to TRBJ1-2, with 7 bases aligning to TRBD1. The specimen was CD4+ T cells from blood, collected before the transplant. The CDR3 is CASGADRVLSGYTF. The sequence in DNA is TGTGCCAGCGGGGCAGACAGGGTCTTGAGTGGCTACACCTTC. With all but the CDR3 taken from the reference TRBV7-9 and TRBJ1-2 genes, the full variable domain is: DTGVSQNPRHKITKRGQNVTFRCDPISEHNRLYWYRQTLGQGPEFLTYFQNEAQLEKSRLLSDRFSAERPKGSFSTLEIQRTEQGDSAMYLCASGADRVLSGYTFGSGTRLTVV.